This TCR beta chain was observed in a study of blood T cell repertoires in COVID-19. Overall study: The United States, Italy and Spain provided the acute and convalescent COVID-19 samples. From T cells, B-cell-depleted T cells, or PBMCs came the material, which was cDNA or gDNA.

The CDR3 runs to 13 residues. V lost 3 bases and J lost 4, with 9 bases in between. Under the authors' procedure: Scientists estimated how many nucleated cells there were by amplifying reference gene primers. TCRdb's table, derived via immunoSEQ multiplex PCR, lists solely in-frame clones and lacks some. The V and J calls and the clone size are those of that table, but D and trimming were determined from the DNA. This table holds more than 75,000 clones, around 92% found once. A Seattle source enrolled patients during active infection and followed them longitudinally. Sequencing input: peripheral blood. The chain joins TRBV12-3 or TRBV12-4 to TRBJ2-5, with D perhaps matching TRBD2 (5 bases). The TCR originated in a man in his fifties or sixties with COVID-19, enrolled during active disease. For the CDR3, the DNA is TGTGCCAGCAGTTTTCTCGGGATAGAGACCCAGTACTTC. Protein: CASSFLGIETQYF.